This TCR beta chain was retrieved from a study of cytomegalovirus exposure and HLA in healthy donors. Study-level points and caveats: What a later analysis showed was that several of the most significant clusters appeared linked to common viral pathogens.

This CDR3 is 16 amino acids long. Germline CDR1 and CDR2: SGHTA and FQGTGA. V lost 0 bases, J lost 0 bases, and 4 bases stayed unmatched. PCR was performed using 60 Vbeta and 13 Jbeta primers. The method was immunoSEQ multiplex PCR; TCRdb's version includes in-frame clones alone and lacks a portion of them. This sample carries about 72,000 clones, around 80% of them seen once, and the ten largest clones take about 1.9%. As for this clone: The antigen is unknown.

The receptor's source is a man younger than 30 in good health and CMV-seronegative. Sequencing input: PBMCs. The rearrangement links TRBV7-3 to TRBJ1-1; 7 bases fit TRBD1. Here the CDR3 reads CASSLTRTGLNTEAFF. CDR3 sequence (DNA): TGTGCCAGCAGCTTAACACGGACAGGTTTGAACACTGAAGCTTTCTTT.